This T cell receptor beta chain was sequenced in a study of blood T cells in healthy people across ages. Study background: For every two T cells, template switching captured about one barcoded beta molecule.

A J-beta primer mix and a sample-barcoded 5' primer were used in a second PCR of roughly 7 to 12 cycles. TCRdb re-derived calls from the 5' RACE reads in MiXCR, one entry per CDR3 protein. Counted here are over 1.5 million distinct CDR3 sequences, about 49% occurring once; the ten biggest clones make up around 2.1%. From germline, CDR1 is ENHRY and CDR2 SYGVKD. The CDR3 spans 14 residues. Trimming left V 6 bases short and J 4 bases short, with 13 bases between. About this clonotype itself: A much larger clonotype is one base distant, so this may be a read error.

Sample donors were healthy Caucasian individuals that came from Russia, aged 6 to 90. This rearrangement joins TRBV10-3 to TRBJ2-1, with D perhaps TRBD1 or TRBD2 (5 bases each). Input material: blood. The sequence was obtained from a woman aged 40 to 49 in good health. The CDR3 DNA reads TGTGCCATCAGGGGGACGACCGAATACAATGAGCAGTTCTTC. Its protein is CAIRGTTEYNEQFF.